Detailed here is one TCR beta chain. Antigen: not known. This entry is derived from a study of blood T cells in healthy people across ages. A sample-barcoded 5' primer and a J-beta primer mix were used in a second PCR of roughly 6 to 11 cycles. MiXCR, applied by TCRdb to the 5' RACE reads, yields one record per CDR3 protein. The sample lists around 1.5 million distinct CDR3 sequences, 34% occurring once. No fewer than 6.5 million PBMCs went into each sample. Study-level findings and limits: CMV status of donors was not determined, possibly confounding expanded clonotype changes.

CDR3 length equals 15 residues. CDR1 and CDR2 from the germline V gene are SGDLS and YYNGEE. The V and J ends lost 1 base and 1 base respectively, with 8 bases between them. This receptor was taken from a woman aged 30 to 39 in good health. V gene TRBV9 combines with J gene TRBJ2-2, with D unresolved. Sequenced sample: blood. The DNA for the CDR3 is TGTGCCAGCAGCGTATCGGCGGAGAACACCGGGGAGCTGTTTTTT. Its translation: CASSVSAENTGELFF.